The sequence of this T cell receptor beta chain was determined in a study of cytomegalovirus exposure and HLA in healthy donors. The primer mix had 60 Vbeta and 13 Jbeta primers. Produced via immunoSEQ multiplex PCR; TCRdb's table is partial and in-frame only. The table for this sample gives about 190,000 clones. What was sequenced was PBMCs. This sequence was found in a man younger than 45 in good health and CMV-seronegative.

This CDR3 reads CASSGRQGGGTDTQYF. The CDR3 DNA sequence: TGTGCCAGCAGCGGCCGACAGGGCGGGGGCACAGATACGCAGTATTTT. The gene calls are TRBV9 and TRBJ2-3; D may be TRBD1 (7 bases). The CDR3 is 16 residues long. V gave up 3 bases and J gave up 1 base, with 15 bases separating them. Germline lookup yields CDR1 SGDLS and CDR2 YYNGEE.